This TCR beta chain was profiled in a study of cytomegalovirus exposure and HLA in healthy donors. Findings of the study overall: Most observed TCR sequences were rare, whereas some public TCRs were detected in many donors.

In germline, CDR1 is MNHEY, CDR2 SVGAGI. V lost 0 bases and J 0 bases, leaving 5 bases between the germline ends. The CDR3 has 15 amino acids. Turning to this clone: Its specificity is unknown.

Donors were drawn from the roughly 120-subject validation cohort, separate from the approximately 620-subject first cohort. Here immunoSEQ multiplex PCR was the method, and the copy in TCRdb shows in-frame clones only, minus some. This sample has over 200,000 clones, with roughly 84% found just once. The origin of this receptor is a woman in her thirties in good health and CMV-seropositive. V and J are TRBV6-5 and TRBJ1-4; D gene unclear. Specimen: PBMCs. The CDR3 loop is CASSYSHATNEKLFF. CDR3 in DNA: TGTGCCAGCAGTTACTCCCATGCAACTAATGAAAAACTGTTTTTT.